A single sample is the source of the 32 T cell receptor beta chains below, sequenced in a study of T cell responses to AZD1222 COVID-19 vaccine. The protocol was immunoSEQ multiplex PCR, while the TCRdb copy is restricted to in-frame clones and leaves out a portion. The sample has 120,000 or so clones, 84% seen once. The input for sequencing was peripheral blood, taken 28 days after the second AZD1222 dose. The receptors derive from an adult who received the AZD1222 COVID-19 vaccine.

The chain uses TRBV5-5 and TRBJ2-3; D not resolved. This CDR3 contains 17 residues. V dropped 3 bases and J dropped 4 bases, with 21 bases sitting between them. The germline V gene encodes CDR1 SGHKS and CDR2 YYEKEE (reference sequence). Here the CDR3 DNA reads TGTGCCAGCAGCTCCGATGATGCGGTTAACCCACCAGATACGCAGTATTTT. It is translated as CASSSDDAVNPPDTQYF.

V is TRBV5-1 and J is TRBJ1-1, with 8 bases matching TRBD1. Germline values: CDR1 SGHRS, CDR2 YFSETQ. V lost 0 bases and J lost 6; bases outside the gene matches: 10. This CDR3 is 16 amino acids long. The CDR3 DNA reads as TGCGCCAGCAGCTTGGACAGGGGGTTTCGGGACGCTGAAGCTTTCTTT. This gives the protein CASSLDRGFRDAEAFF.

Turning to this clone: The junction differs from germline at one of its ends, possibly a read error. The CDR3 sequence: CASSQAQGSRGYTF. The CDR3, as DNA: TGTGCCAGCAGTCAAGCCCAAGGTTCGCGTGGCTACACCTTC. The genes are TRBV6-1 and TRBJ1-2; D is unresolved. From germline, CDR1 is MNHNS and CDR2 SASEGT. The CDR3 length is 14 residues.

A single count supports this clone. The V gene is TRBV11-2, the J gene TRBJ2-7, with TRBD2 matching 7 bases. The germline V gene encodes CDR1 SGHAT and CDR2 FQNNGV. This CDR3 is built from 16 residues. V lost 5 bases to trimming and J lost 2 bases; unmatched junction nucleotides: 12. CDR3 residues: CASSLLGASGPYEQYF. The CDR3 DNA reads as TGTGCCAGCAGCCTTTTAGGAGCTAGCGGCCCCTACGAGCAGTACTTC.

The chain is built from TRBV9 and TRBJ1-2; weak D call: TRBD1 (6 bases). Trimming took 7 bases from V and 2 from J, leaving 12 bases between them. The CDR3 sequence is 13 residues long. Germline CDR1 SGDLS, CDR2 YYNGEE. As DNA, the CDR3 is TGTGCCAGCGGCATGGGGGGCAACTATGGCTACACCTTC. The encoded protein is CASGMGGNYGYTF. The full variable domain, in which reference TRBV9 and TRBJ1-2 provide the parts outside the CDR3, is DSGVTQTPKHLITATGQRVTLRCSPRSGDLSVYWYQQSLDQGLQFLIQYYNGEERAKGNILERFSAQQFPDLHSELNLSSLELGDSALYFCASGMGGNYGYTFGSGTRLTVV.

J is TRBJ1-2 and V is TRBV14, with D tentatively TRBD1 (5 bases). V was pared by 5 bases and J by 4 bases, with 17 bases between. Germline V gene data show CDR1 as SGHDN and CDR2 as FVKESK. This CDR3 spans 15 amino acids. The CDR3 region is CASSSRKGRIYGYTF. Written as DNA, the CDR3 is TGTGCCAGCAGCTCACGCAAGGGACGGATCTATGGCTACACCTTC.

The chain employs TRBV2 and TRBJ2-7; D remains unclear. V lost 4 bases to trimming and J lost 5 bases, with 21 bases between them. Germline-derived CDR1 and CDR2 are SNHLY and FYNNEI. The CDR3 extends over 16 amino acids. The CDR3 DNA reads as TGTGCCAGCAGTGGTCGATACAGAGACCAGTGGGACGAGCAGTACTTC. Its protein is CASSGRYRDQWDEQYF.

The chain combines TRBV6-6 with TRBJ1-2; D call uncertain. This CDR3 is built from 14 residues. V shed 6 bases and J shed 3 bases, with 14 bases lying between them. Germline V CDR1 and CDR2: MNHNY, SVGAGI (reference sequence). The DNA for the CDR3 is TGTGCCAGCAGCCCGGCCCCGAGGCACTATGGCTACACCTTC. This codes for CASSPAPRHYGYTF.

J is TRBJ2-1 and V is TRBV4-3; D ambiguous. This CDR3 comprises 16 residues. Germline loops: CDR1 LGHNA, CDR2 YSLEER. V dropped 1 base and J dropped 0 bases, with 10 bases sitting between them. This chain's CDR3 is CASSQGASSSYNEQFF. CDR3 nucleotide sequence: TGCGCCAGCAGCCAAGGAGCTTCGAGCTCCTACAATGAGCAGTTCTTC.

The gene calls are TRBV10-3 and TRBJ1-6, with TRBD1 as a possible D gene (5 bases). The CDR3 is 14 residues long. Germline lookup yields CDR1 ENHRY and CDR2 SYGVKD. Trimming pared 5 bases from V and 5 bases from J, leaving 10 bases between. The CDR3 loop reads CAISRGGNNSPLHF. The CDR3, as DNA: TGTGCCATCAGTCGGGGGGGAAATAATTCACCCCTCCACTTT.

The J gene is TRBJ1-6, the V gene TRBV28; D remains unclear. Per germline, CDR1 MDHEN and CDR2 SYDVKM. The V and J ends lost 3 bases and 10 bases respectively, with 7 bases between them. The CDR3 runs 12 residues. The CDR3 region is CASSFGESPLHF. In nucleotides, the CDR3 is TGTGCCAGCAGTTTTGGGGAATCACCCCTCCACTTT.

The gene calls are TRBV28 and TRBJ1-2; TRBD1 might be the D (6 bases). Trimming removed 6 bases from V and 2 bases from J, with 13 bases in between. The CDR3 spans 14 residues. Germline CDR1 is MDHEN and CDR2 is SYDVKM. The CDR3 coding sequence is TGTGCCAGCAGGCCGCAGGGGAAGAACTATGGCTACACCTTC. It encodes CASRPQGKNYGYTF.

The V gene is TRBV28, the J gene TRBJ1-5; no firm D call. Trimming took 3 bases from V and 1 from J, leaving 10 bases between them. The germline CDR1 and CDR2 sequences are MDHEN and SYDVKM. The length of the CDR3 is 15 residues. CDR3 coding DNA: TGTGCCAGCAGTTTTTCGGGCAGAAGCAATCAGCCCCAGCATTTT. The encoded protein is CASSFSGRSNQPQHF. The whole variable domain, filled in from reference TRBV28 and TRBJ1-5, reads DVKVTQSSRYLVKRTGEKVFLECVQDMDHENMFWYRQDPGLGLRLIYFSYDVKMKEKGDIPEGYSVSREKKERFSLILESASTNQTSMYLCASSFSGRSNQPQHFGDGTRLSIL.

The CDR3 here is CASSPGYEQYF. CDR3 nucleotide sequence: TGTGCCAGCAGCCCAGGCTACGAGCAGTACTTC. The chain links TRBV7-9 to TRBJ2-7; no clear D gene. The CDR3 extends over 11 amino acids. CDR1 is SEHNR, CDR2 FQNEAQ, per germline (reference sequence). V was clipped by 5 bases and J by 3 bases, with 5 bases between them.

The CDR3 DNA reads as TGTGCCAGCAGTGGACAGGGTAACTATGGCTACACCTTC. Its protein is CASSGQGNYGYTF. The chain combines TRBV7-2 with TRBJ1-2; 8 positions agree with TRBD1. V shed 6 bases and J 1 base; nucleotides not matched to a gene: 1. This CDR3 region has 13 residues. Germline CDR1 and CDR2: SGHTA and FQGNSA.

The CDR3 reads CATSRDRRDRVFLYGYTF. The CDR3 region has the DNA TGTGCCACCAGCAGAGATAGACGGGACAGGGTTTTTCTGTATGGCTACACCTTC. The chain links TRBV15 to TRBJ1-2; 9 positions agree with TRBD1. The CDR3 is made up of 18 amino acids. The germline gives CDR1 LNHNV, CDR2 YYDKDF (reference sequence). V lost 0 bases to trimming and J lost 5 bases; unmatched junction nucleotides: 13.

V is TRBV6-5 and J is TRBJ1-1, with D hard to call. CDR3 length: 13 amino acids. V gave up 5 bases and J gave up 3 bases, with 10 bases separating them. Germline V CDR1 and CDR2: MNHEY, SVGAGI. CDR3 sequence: CASSTDTYTEAFF. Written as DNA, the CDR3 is TGTGCCAGCAGTACCGACACTTACACTGAAGCTTTCTTT.

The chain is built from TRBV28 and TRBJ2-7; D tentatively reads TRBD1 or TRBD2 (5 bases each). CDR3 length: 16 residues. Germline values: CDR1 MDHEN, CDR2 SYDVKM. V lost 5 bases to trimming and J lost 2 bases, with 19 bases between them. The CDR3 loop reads CASSLTTPGRAYEQYF. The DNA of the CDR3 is TGTGCCAGCAGTCTGACGACCCCGGGACGGGCCTACGAGCAGTACTTC.

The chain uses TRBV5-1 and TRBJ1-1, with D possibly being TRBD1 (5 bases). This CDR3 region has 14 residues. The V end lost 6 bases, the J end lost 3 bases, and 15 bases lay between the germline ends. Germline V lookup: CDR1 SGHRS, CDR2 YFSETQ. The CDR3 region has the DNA TGCGCCAGCACTGTGACTCCGGGGGACACTGAAGCTTTCTTT. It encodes CASTVTPGDTEAFF.

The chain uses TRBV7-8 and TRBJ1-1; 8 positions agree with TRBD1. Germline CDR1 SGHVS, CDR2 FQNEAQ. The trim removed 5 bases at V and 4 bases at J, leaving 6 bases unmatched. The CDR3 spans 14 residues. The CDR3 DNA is TGTGCCAGCAGCGGGCAGACAGGGGTCACTGAAGCTTTCTTT. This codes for CASSGQTGVTEAFF.

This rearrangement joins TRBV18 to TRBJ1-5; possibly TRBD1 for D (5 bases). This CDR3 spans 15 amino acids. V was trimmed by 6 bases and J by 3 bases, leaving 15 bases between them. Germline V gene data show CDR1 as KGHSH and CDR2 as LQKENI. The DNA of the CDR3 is TGTGCCAGCTCCCCGGCAGGGATCGACAATCAGCCCCAGCATTTT. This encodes CASSPAGIDNQPQHF.

This CDR3 is CASSLLPGLNQPQHF. The CDR3 DNA reads TGTGCCAGCAGCTTACTGCCGGGACTCAATCAGCCCCAGCATTTT. The chain has TRBV7-2 and TRBJ1-5; a weak D match, TRBD1 (5 bases). Trimming cost V 2 bases and J 3 bases, with 11 bases left between them. CDR1 is SGHTA, CDR2 FQGNSA, per germline. The CDR3 loop spans 15 amino acids.

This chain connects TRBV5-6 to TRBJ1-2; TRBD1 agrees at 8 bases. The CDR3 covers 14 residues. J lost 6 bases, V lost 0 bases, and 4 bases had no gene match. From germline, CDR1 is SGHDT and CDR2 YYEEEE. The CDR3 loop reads CASSLGAGGDGYTF. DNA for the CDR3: TGTGCCAGCAGCTTGGGGGCAGGGGGCGATGGCTACACCTTC.

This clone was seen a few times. This CDR3 reads CATNIQGPPGYNEQFF. The DNA of the CDR3 is TGTGCCACCAATATACAGGGGCCTCCCGGTTACAATGAGCAGTTCTTC. This rearrangement joins TRBV27 to TRBJ2-1; TRBD1 agrees at 7 bases. Germline trimming cut 10 bases from V and 4 bases from J; bases unmatched to any gene: 16. Germline assignment: CDR1 MNHEY and CDR2 SMNVEV (reference sequence). CDR3 length: 16 residues.

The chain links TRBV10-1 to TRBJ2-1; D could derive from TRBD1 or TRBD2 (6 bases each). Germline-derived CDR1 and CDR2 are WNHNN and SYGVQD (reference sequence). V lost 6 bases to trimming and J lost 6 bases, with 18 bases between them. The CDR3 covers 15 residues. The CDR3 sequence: CASSMRGRGLNEQFF. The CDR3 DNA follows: TGCGCCAGCAGCATGAGGGGACGGGGGCTCAATGAGCAGTTCTTC.

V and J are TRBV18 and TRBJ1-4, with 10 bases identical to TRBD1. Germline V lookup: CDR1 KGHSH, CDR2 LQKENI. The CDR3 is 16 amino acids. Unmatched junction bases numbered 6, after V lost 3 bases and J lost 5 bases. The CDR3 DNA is TGTGCCAGCTCACCGCGACGGGGACAGGGGAATGAAAAACTGTTTTTT. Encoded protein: CASSPRRGQGNEKLFF. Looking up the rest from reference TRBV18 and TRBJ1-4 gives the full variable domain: NAGVMQNPRHLVRRRGQEARLRCSPMKGHSHVYWYRQLPEEGLKFMVYLQKENIIDESGMPKERFSAEFPKEGPSILRIQQVVRGDSAAYFCASSPRRGQGNEKLFFGSGTQLSVL.

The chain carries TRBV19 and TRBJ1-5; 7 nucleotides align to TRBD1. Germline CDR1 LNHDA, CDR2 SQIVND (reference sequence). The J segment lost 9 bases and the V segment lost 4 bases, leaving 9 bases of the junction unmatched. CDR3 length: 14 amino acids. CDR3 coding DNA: TGTGCCAGTAGTACCGGACAGGCGTGGAGGCCCCAGCATTTT. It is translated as CASSTGQAWRPQHF.

As DNA, the CDR3 is TGTGCCAGCAGCCCAAGACAGGGGGCACAGCCCCAGCATTTT. Its translation is CASSPRQGAQPQHF. This chain joins TRBV19 and TRBJ1-5; 10 nucleotides match TRBD1. CDR3 length: 14 amino acids. V lost 9 bases, J lost 7 bases, and 9 bases stayed unmatched. Germline lookup yields CDR1 LNHDA and CDR2 SQIVND (reference sequence).

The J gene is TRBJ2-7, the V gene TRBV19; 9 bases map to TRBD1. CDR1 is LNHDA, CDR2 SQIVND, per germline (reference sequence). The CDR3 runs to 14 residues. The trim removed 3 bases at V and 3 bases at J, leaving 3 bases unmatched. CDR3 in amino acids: CASSMGQGLYEQYF. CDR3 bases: TGTGCCAGTAGTATGGGACAGGGCCTCTACGAGCAGTACTTC.

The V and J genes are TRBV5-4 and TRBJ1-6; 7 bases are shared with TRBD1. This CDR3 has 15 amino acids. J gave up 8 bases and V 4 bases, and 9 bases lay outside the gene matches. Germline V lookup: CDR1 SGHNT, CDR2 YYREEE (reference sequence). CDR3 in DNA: TGTGCCAGCAGCGTACAGGGGCCTGGTGATTCACCCCTCCACTTT. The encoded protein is CASSVQGPGDSPLHF.

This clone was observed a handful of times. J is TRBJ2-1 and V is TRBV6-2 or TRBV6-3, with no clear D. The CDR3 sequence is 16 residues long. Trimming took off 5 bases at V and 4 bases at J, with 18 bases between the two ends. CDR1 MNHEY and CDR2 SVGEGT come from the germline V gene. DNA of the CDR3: TGTGCCAGCAGTCCCGAGATTAATTTCCCATACAATGAGCAGTTCTTC. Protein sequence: CASSPEINFPYNEQFF.

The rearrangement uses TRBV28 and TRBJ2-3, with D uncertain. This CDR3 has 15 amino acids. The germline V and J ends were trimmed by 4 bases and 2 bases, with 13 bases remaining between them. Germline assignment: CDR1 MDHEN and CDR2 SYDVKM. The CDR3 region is CASSWVGGNTDTQYF. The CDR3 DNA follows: TGTGCCAGCAGTTGGGTGGGCGGTAACACAGATACGCAGTATTTT.